Shown below are 10 T cell receptor beta chains from a single sample sequenced in a study of patients and donors after allogeneic stem cell transplantation. TCRdb recomputed calls from the RT-PCR reads with MiXCR, one row per CDR3 protein. The table records roughly 940,000 distinct CDR3 sequences, approximately 18% of them present only once. Specimen: blood, either unsorted or a sorted T cell fraction (not recorded which). Receptor source: a human donor who was either an allogeneic HSCT recipient or a stem cell or donor lymphocyte infusion donor (not recorded which). It is not recorded whose cells these are; they may come from a transplant donor.

The V and J genes are TRBV7-8 and TRBJ2-1; D uncertain. V was cut by 2 bases and J by 7 bases, with 9 bases left in between. CDR3 length equals 13 residues. Germline lookup yields CDR1 SGHVS and CDR2 FQNEAQ. The DNA for the CDR3 is TGTGCCAGCAGCTTAAGACTTTCGAATGAGCAGTTCTTC. Translating gives CASSLRLSNEQFF.

The chain recombines TRBV6-2 or TRBV6-3 with TRBJ2-7; possibly TRBD1 for D (6 bases). This CDR3 contains 15 residues. Trimming stripped 3 bases from V and 7 bases from J, with 19 bases between. Germline V gene sequence: CDR1 MNHEY, CDR2 SVGEGT. This chain's CDR3 is CASSYPHRAVDEQYF. For the CDR3, the DNA is TGTGCCAGCAGTTATCCCCACAGGGCGGTGGATGAGCAGTACTTC.

The chain combines TRBV27 with TRBJ2-7; TRBD2 aligns across 14 bases. V lost 6 bases, J lost 2 bases, and 9 bases stayed unmatched. The CDR3 spans 17 residues. CDR1 is MNHEY and CDR2 is SMNVEV in the germline V gene (reference sequence). Here the CDR3 reads CASSLTRTSGGTYEQYF. The CDR3 bases are TGTGCCAGCAGCCTAACCCGGACTAGCGGGGGGACCTACGAGCAGTACTTC.

V is TRBV5-1 and J is TRBJ1-1, with D maybe TRBD1 (6 bases). This CDR3 is built from 13 residues. V was trimmed by 6 bases and J by 5 bases, leaving 14 bases between them. From germline, CDR1 is SGHRS and CDR2 YFSETQ. The CDR3 spells CASTMGAGTEAFF. The CDR3 DNA reads TGCGCCAGCACCATGGGGGCGGGGACTGAAGCTTTCTTT.

There are a few counts of this clonotype. The chain links TRBV5-4 to TRBJ1-2; a weak D match, TRBD1 (6 bases). Germline CDR1 reads SGHNT; CDR2 reads YYREEE (reference sequence). Trimming removed 3 bases at V and 2 bases at J, with 26 bases between. The length of the CDR3 is 19 residues. The CDR3 is CASSSPYRETIVKNYGYTF. In DNA, the CDR3 is TGTGCCAGCAGCTCGCCCTACAGGGAAACCATAGTCAAGAACTATGGCTACACCTTC.

This chain links TRBV9 with TRBJ2-6; the D is unclear. The CDR3 consists of 19 residues. In germline, CDR1 is SGDLS, CDR2 YYNGEE. V was clipped by 0 bases and J by 1 base, with 17 bases between them. The CDR3 loop reads CASSVDPDFTGSGANVLTF. In DNA form, the CDR3 reads TGTGCCAGCAGCGTAGATCCAGACTTTACTGGGTCTGGGGCCAACGTCCTGACTTTC. The full variable domain, completed using reference TRBV9 and TRBJ2-6, is DSGVTQTPKHLITATGQRVTLRCSPRSGDLSVYWYQQSLDQGLQFLIQYYNGEERAKGNILERFSAQQFPDLHSELNLSSLELGDSALYFCASSVDPDFTGSGANVLTFGAGSRLTVL.

The chain carries TRBV20-1 and TRBJ2-7, with 7 bases matching TRBD2. CDR3 length: 10 residues. After removal of 6 bases from V and 7 bases from J, the junction contained 3 bases not matched to a gene. Germline V gene data show CDR1 as DFQATT and CDR2 as SNEGSKA (reference sequence). Here the CDR3 DNA reads TGCAGTGCCCTAGCGGTGGAGCAGTACTTC. Protein sequence: CSALAVEQYF.

This clonotype was seen more than once but under ten times. This chain links TRBV11-2 with TRBJ2-1, with TRBD2 identical over 8 bases. The length of the CDR3 is 16 residues. Trimming removed 5 bases from V and 8 bases from J; junction bases left unmatched: 14. In germline, CDR1 is SGHAT, CDR2 FQNNGV. Written as DNA, the CDR3 is TGTGCCAGCAGCGTTACCGGGACTAGAGGAGCCGATGAGCAGTTCTTC. It specifies CASSVTGTRGADEQFF.

In this sample, this clonotype turned up a few times. The J gene is TRBJ1-6, the V gene TRBV4-3, with TRBD1 matching over 9 bases. Germline assignment: CDR1 LGHNA and CDR2 YSLEER. The CDR3 totals 19 residues. J lost 1 base, V lost 0 bases, and 7 bases had no gene match. The CDR3 region is CASSQDLTGGASYNSPLHF. The CDR3 DNA follows: TGCGCCAGCAGCCAAGACTTGACAGGGGGTGCGTCCTATAATTCACCCCTCCACTTT.

This clonotype was observed a handful of times. V and J are TRBV5-1 and TRBJ1-1; 8 nucleotides agree with TRBD1. Trimming took 5 bases from V and 4 from J; bases not matched to a gene: 10. Per germline, CDR1 SGHRS and CDR2 YFSETQ. The CDR3 totals 15 residues. Written as DNA, the CDR3 is TGCGCCAGCAGTTCCCAGGGGGCTGGAGGCACTGAAGCTTTCTTT. This sequence encodes CASSSQGAGGTEAFF.